The 23 T cell receptor beta chains presented below share a single source sample, sequenced in a study of OX40 agonist ivuxolimab in advanced cancers. Generated by immunoSEQ multiplex PCR, the TCRdb table keeps only in-frame clones and is missing some. The sample records about 32,000 clones, roughly 89% being singletons. The sequencing here drew on CD4+ or CD8+ T cells sorted from blood, taken in a trial of the OX40 agonist ivuxolimab. These receptors came from an adult with an advanced solid tumor such as melanoma, head and neck, liver or kidney cancer.

The V gene is TRBV27, the J gene TRBJ2-7; tentatively, D is TRBD2 (5 bases). The V gene's germline CDR1 is MNHEY and CDR2 SMNVEV (reference sequence). With 2 bases removed from V and 0 bases from J, the gap between germline ends came to 17 bases. The CDR3 sequence is 17 residues long. CDR3 in amino acids: CASSLQAPTSLSYEQYF. The CDR3 coding sequence is TGTGCCAGCAGTTTACAAGCCCCCACTAGTCTCTCCTACGAGCAGTACTTC.

This chain joins TRBV6-1 and TRBJ1-2; D not resolved. Trimming took 8 bases from V and 6 from J, leaving 10 bases between them. The CDR3 consists of 11 residues. Germline CDR1 and CDR2: MNHNS and SASEGT. CDR3 DNA: TGTGCCAGCCGCATGGTGGATGGCTACACCTTC. This encodes CASRMVDGYTF.

The chain recombines TRBV10-3 with TRBJ2-7; D remains ambiguous. The V and J ends lost 3 bases and 3 bases respectively, with 6 bases between them. The germline CDR1 and CDR2 sequences are ENHRY and SYGVKD. This CDR3 is 12 amino acids long. The CDR3 bases are TGTGCCATCAGTGAAGGGAACTACGAGCAGTACTTC. Amino acid sequence: CAISEGNYEQYF.

J is TRBJ2-5 and V is TRBV7-6; D is perhaps TRBD1 (6 bases). The CDR3 spans 15 residues. The V end was cut by 0 bases, the J end by 3 bases, with 11 bases between. The germline gives CDR1 SGHVS, CDR2 FNYEAQ. The CDR3 loop is CASSLAWAGEETQYF. CDR3 DNA: TGTGCCAGCAGCTTAGCGTGGGCAGGGGAAGAGACCCAGTACTTC.

This clone has ten or more counts. The chain has TRBV5-6 and TRBJ2-7; the match to TRBD1 covers 8 bases. The CDR3 extends over 15 amino acids. Germline V gene lookup returns CDR1 SGHDT and CDR2 YYEEEE. V shed 3 bases and J 3 bases; nucleotides not matched to a gene: 8. The CDR3 loop reads CASSSLGQGVYEQYF. In DNA, the CDR3 is TGTGCCAGCAGCTCCCTAGGACAGGGAGTCTACGAGCAGTACTTC.

The chain carries TRBV30 and TRBJ1-2; the D gene is possibly TRBD1 (5 bases). V lost 0 bases and J lost 4, with 15 bases in between. Germline loops: CDR1 GTSNPN, CDR2 SVGIG (reference sequence). The CDR3 extends over 15 amino acids. For the CDR3, the DNA is TGTGCCTGGAGTGTACGGGGGGGGTACGTCTATGGCTACACCTTC. As protein: CAWSVRGGYVYGYTF.

The chain recombines TRBV2 with TRBJ2-3; 7 bases match TRBD1. Per germline, CDR1 SNHLY and CDR2 FYNNEI. After removal of 11 bases from V and 3 bases from J, the junction contained 14 bases not matched to a gene. CDR3 length equals 15 residues. The CDR3 sequence is CAVREGGAGTDTQYF. CDR3 in DNA: TGTGCCGTCAGGGAAGGGGGCGCTGGAACAGATACGCAGTATTTT.

The chain is built from TRBV27 and TRBJ2-7; 7 nucleotides agree with TRBD2. The ends lost 0 bases at V and 0 bases at J; junction bases unmatched: 8. This CDR3 comprises 17 residues. The V gene's germline CDR1 is MNHEY and CDR2 SMNVEV (reference sequence). In DNA, the CDR3 is TGTGCCAGCAGTTTATCGTCTGGGCTAGCGGCCTCCTACGAGCAGTACTTC. This gives the protein CASSLSSGLAASYEQYF.

The J gene is TRBJ1-1, the V gene TRBV6-5; D ambiguous. Germline CDR1 MNHEY, CDR2 SVGAGI. V lost 0 bases to trimming and J lost 1 base, with 6 bases between them. The CDR3 extends over 14 amino acids. CDR3 DNA sequence: TGTGCCAGCAGTTACTCTGCCGGGAACACTGAAGCTTTCTTT. Translated: CASSYSAGNTEAFF.

The gene calls are TRBV15 and TRBJ1-4; 10 bases align to TRBD1. The CDR3 is 19 amino acids. The germline gives CDR1 LNHNV, CDR2 YYDKDF (reference sequence). With V trimmed by 5 bases and J by 6 bases, 18 bases remained unmatched. The CDR3 is CATSGVGGTGASPYEKLFF. The CDR3 DNA follows: TGTGCCACCAGCGGCGTCGGCGGGACAGGGGCTTCCCCTTATGAAAAACTGTTTTTT.

The V gene is TRBV9, the J gene TRBJ2-7, with D tentatively TRBD2 (6 bases). CDR1 is SGDLS and CDR2 is YYNGEE in the germline V gene. The CDR3 is 18 amino acids. V lost 4 bases, J lost 3 bases, and 26 bases lay in between. The CDR3 DNA is TGTGCCAGCAGCAAAAGCGCTCTCCCGTCTAGCGACTTCTACGAGCAGTACTTC. Protein: CASSKSALPSSDFYEQYF. The full variable domain, completed using reference TRBV9 and TRBJ2-7, is DSGVTQTPKHLITATGQRVTLRCSPRSGDLSVYWYQQSLDQGLQFLIQYYNGEERAKGNILERFSAQQFPDLHSELNLSSLELGDSALYFCASSKSALPSSDFYEQYFGPGTRLTVT.

This chain joins TRBV27 and TRBJ1-2; D is possibly TRBD1 (5 bases). The CDR3 loop spans 17 amino acids. The V end lost 4 bases, the J end lost 0 bases, and 18 bases lay between the germline ends. Per germline, CDR1 MNHEY and CDR2 SMNVEV (reference sequence). CDR3 sequence: CASSSSGQGPTNYGYTF. The DNA for the CDR3 is TGTGCCAGCAGTTCTAGTGGGCAGGGACCGACTAACTATGGCTACACCTTC.

This CDR3 reads CASSLNSLAGGSEQFF. Written as DNA, the CDR3 is TGTGCCAGCAGCTTAAATTCGCTAGCGGGAGGGAGTGAGCAGTTCTTC. This sequence joins TRBV7-2 and TRBJ2-1; 12 bases map to TRBD2. This CDR3 is built from 16 residues. Germline V lookup: CDR1 SGHTA, CDR2 FQGNSA. Germline trimming cut 2 bases from V and 9 bases from J; bases unmatched to any gene: 8.

This clone appeared a single time. The genes are TRBV9 and TRBJ2-2; D is unresolved. CDR1 and CDR2 (germline): SGDLS, YYNGEE. The CDR3 spans 16 residues. The ends were cut back, 3 bases at V and 3 bases at J, with 15 bases in the middle. CDR3 amino acids: CASSAPRRAHTGELFF. The DNA of the CDR3 is TGTGCCAGCAGCGCTCCCCGTCGGGCCCACACCGGGGAGCTGTTTTTT.

This clone has only one observation. The chain employs TRBV11-2 and TRBJ2-7; D may be TRBD2 (6 bases). The V and J ends lost 3 bases and 4 bases respectively, with 13 bases between them. CDR3 length: 14 amino acids. Germline V CDR1 and CDR2: SGHAT, FQNNGV. For the CDR3, the DNA is TGTGCCAGCAGCTTGGGGGGTGGACCTTACGAGCAGTACTTC. Amino acid sequence: CASSLGGGPYEQYF.

The chain links TRBV28 to TRBJ2-7, with D possibly being TRBD2 (6 bases). This CDR3 region has 16 residues. Germline V gene sequence: CDR1 MDHEN, CDR2 SYDVKM. Trimming left V 3 bases short and J 3 bases short, with 18 bases between. The CDR3 DNA reads TGTGCCAGCAGTTTCCCCCTGGGGGTAGCGGACTACGAGCAGTACTTC. Residues: CASSFPLGVADYEQYF.

The chain employs TRBV11-2 and TRBJ2-3; 8 nucleotides align to TRBD2. The J segment lost 1 base and the V segment lost 2 bases, leaving 8 bases of the junction unmatched. The CDR3 is 17 amino acids. Germline V lookup: CDR1 SGHAT, CDR2 FQNNGV. Here the CDR3 reads CASSLWPSGLGTDTQYF. The CDR3 DNA sequence: TGTGCCAGCAGCTTATGGCCTAGCGGGCTGGGCACAGATACGCAGTATTTT.

The rearrangement links TRBV7-3 to TRBJ2-1; D is perhaps TRBD1 or TRBD2 (5 bases each). V lost 2 bases to trimming and J lost 5 bases, with 16 bases between them. CDR3 length equals 16 residues. CDR1 is SGHTA and CDR2 is FQGTGA in the germline V gene. The DNA of the CDR3 is TGTGCCAGCAGCTTACTGGGGACGGTCAGGCACAATGAGCAGTTCTTC. Translation: CASSLLGTVRHNEQFF.

The chain combines TRBV5-1 with TRBJ2-5; D could derive from TRBD1 or TRBD2 (5 bases each). The ends were cut back, 0 bases at V and 6 bases at J, with 12 bases in the middle. Germline CDR1 and CDR2: SGHRS and YFSETQ. The CDR3 is made up of 14 amino acids. The CDR3 DNA follows: TGCGCCAGCAGCTTGGGGGGGAGTCTGCAGACCCAGTACTTC. It translates to CASSLGGSLQTQYF.

The chain couples TRBV28 to TRBJ2-7; possible D gene TRBD2, 6 bases. There are 14 residues in the CDR3. The V and J ends lost 2 bases and 2 bases respectively, with 10 bases between them. CDR1 is MDHEN and CDR2 is SYDVKM in the germline V gene. CDR3: CASSLPGLPYEQYF. The CDR3 nucleotides are TGTGCCAGCAGTTTACCGGGACTTCCCTACGAGCAGTACTTC. The entire variable domain, with the rest obtained from reference TRBV28 and TRBJ2-7, is as follows: DVKVTQSSRYLVKRTGEKVFLECVQDMDHENMFWYRQDPGLGLRLIYFSYDVKMKEKGDIPEGYSVSREKKERFSLILESASTNQTSMYLCASSLPGLPYEQYFGPGTRLTVT.

The chain uses TRBV11-2 and TRBJ2-7; D is undetermined. The CDR3 runs 14 residues. Germline CDR1 is SGHAT and CDR2 is FQNNGV. Trimming shortened V by 2 bases and J by 2 bases, and 10 bases separated the two germline ends. In nucleotides, the CDR3 is TGTGCCAGCAGCTTAAATCCAGGACCCTACGAGCAGTACTTC. This encodes CASSLNPGPYEQYF.

This chain connects TRBV6-5 to TRBJ2-1; the match to TRBD1 covers 10 bases. The J segment lost 6 bases and the V segment lost 4 bases, leaving 6 bases of the junction unmatched. There are 15 residues in the CDR3. The germline CDR1 and CDR2 sequences are MNHEY and SVGAGI. The chain's CDR3 is CASSFPRTGGNEQFF. In DNA, the CDR3 is TGTGCCAGCAGTTTCCCCCGGACAGGGGGCAATGAGCAGTTCTTC.

V gene TRBV7-9 combines with J gene TRBJ2-7; D may correspond to TRBD1 or TRBD2 (5 bases each). The CDR3 is made up of 12 amino acids. Germline-derived CDR1 and CDR2 are SEHNR and FQNEAQ (reference sequence). V was shortened by 8 bases and J by 3 bases, with 11 bases between the two germline ends. The CDR3 is CASGDGNYEQYF. For the CDR3, the DNA is TGTGCCAGCGGGGACGGGAACTACGAGCAGTACTTC.